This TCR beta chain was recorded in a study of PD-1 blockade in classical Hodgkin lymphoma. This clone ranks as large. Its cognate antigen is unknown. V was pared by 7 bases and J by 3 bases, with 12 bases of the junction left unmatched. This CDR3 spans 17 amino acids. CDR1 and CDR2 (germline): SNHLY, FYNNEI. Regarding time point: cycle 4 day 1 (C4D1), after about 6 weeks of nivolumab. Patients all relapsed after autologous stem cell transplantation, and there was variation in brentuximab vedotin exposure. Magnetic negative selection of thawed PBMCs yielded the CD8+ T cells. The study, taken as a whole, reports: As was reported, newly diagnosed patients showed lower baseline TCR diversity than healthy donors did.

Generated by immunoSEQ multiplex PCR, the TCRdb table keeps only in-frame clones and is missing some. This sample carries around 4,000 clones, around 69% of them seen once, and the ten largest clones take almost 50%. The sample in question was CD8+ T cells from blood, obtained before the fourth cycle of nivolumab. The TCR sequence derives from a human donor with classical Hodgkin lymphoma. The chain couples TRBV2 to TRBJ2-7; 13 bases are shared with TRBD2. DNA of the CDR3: TGTGCCAGCACCGAAAGTGGGACTAGCGGGATTAACTACGAGCAGTACTTC. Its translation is CASTESGTSGINYEQYF.